The 9 T cell receptor beta chains in this list originate from one sample, sequenced in a study of blood T cell repertoires in COVID-19. The method was immunoSEQ multiplex PCR; TCRdb's version includes in-frame clones alone and lacks a portion of them. Of 250,000 to 300,000 clones listed, approximately 89% are singletons. Sequenced sample: peripheral blood. Source of these receptors: a woman between 65 and 79 years old with COVID-19, enrolled during active disease.

This clone was detected only once. One end of the junction varies from germline; a read error may be responsible. This sequence joins TRBV7-9 and TRBJ2-2; D is possibly TRBD2 (5 bases). The germline V gene encodes CDR1 SEHNR and CDR2 FQNEAQ (reference sequence). There are 13 residues in the CDR3. In DNA, the CDR3 is TGTGCCAGCACCTCAAGACTGGACGGGGAGTTGTTTTTT. It codes for CASTSRLDGELFF.

The V and J genes are TRBV5-1 and TRBJ1-1, with D unresolved. Germline assignment: CDR1 SGHRS and CDR2 YFSETQ. This CDR3 is built from 14 residues. V lost 5 bases to trimming and J lost 3 bases, with 14 bases between them. CDR3 region: CASRQGTEYTEAFF. Here the CDR3 DNA reads TGCGCCAGCAGACAAGGTACAGAGTACACTGAAGCTTTCTTT.

The chain is built from TRBV12-5 and TRBJ2-7; 7 bases match TRBD1. J lost 1 base, V lost 6 bases, and 6 bases had no gene match. The length of the CDR3 is 14 residues. Germline-derived CDR1 and CDR2 are LGHNT and FRNRAP. CDR3 nucleotides: TGTGCTAGTGGGGACGGACAGGCTTCCTACGAGCAGTACTTC. This translates into CASGDGQASYEQYF.

The chain has TRBV4-1 and TRBJ1-5; D is unclear. V was pared by 2 bases and J by 7 bases, with 15 bases between. The CDR3 consists of 15 residues. The germline V gene has CDR1 MGHRA and CDR2 YSYEKL. DNA for the CDR3: TGCGCCAGCAGCCAATTCCGGGGTGGAAGGCAGCCCCAGCATTTT. As protein: CASSQFRGGRQPQHF.

The chain links TRBV2 to TRBJ1-3, with 7 bases aligning to TRBD1. There are 14 residues in the CDR3. Trimming cost V 7 bases and J 0 bases; bases outside gene matches: 3. The germline gives CDR1 SNHLY, CDR2 FYNNEI. This chain's CDR3 is CASKGADSGNTIYF. Here the CDR3 DNA reads TGTGCCAGCAAGGGGGCAGACTCTGGAAACACCATATATTTT. Full variable domain (remainder filled in from reference TRBV2 and TRBJ1-3): EPEVTQTPSHQVTQMGQEVILRCVPISNHLYFYWYRQILGQKVEFLVSFYNNEISEKSEIFDDQFSVERPDGSNFTLKIRSTKLEDSAMYFCASKGADSGNTIYFGEGSWLTVV.

This clone was seen more than once but under ten times. The chain uses TRBV7-9 and TRBJ1-4, with 9 nucleotides matching TRBD1. Germline-derived CDR1 and CDR2 are SEHNR and FQNEAQ (reference sequence). CDR3 size: 17 residues. V shed 7 bases, J shed 7 bases, and the junction held 16 bases outside the gene matches. CDR3 DNA: TGTGCCAGCACCCCCGTCGGGACGACAGGGGGTCTTGAAAAACTGTTTTTT. It yields the protein CASTPVGTTGGLEKLFF.

This sequence joins TRBV12-5 and TRBJ2-7; D possibly corresponds to TRBD1 (6 bases). The germline CDR1 and CDR2 sequences are LGHNT and FRNRAP. V was pared by 1 base and J by 3 bases, with 10 bases between. CDR3 length equals 14 residues. CDR3 nucleotide sequence: TGTGCTAGTGGTTTGGGGACAGCTTACTACGAGCAGTACTTC. Translation: CASGLGTAYYEQYF.

The CDR3 sequence is CATLRDRTNQPQHF. The CDR3, as DNA: TGTGCCACACTACGGGACAGGACCAATCAGCCCCAGCATTTT. The chain combines TRBV6-5 with TRBJ1-5; 8 bases line up with TRBD1. Germline CDR1 is MNHEY and CDR2 is SVGAGI. With 10 bases clipped from V and 3 bases from J, the junction kept 8 bases outside the gene matches. The CDR3 loop spans 14 amino acids.

Of note for this clone: At one of its ends the junction is not consistent with the germline gene, which may arise from a read error. The V call is TRBV27, the J call TRBJ2-7, with TRBD2 identical over 8 bases. CDR1 is MNHEY and CDR2 is SMNVEV in the germline V gene (reference sequence). CDR3 length equals 14 residues. CDR3 in amino acids: CARSSIAGTYEQYF. The CDR3, as DNA: TGTGCCAGAAGTTCTATAGCGGGGACCTACGAGCAGTACTTC.